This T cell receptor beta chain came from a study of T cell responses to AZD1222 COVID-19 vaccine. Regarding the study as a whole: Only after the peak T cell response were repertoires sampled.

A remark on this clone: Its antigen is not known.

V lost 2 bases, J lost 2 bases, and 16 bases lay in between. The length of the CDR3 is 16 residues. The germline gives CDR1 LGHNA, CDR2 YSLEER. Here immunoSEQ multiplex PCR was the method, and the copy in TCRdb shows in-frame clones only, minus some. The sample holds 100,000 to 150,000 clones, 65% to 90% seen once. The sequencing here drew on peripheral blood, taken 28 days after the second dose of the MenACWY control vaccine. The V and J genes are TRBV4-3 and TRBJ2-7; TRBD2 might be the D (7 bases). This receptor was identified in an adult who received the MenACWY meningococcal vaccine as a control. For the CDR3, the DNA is TGCGCCAGCAGCCAAACGGGGGGCCCCGTGGCCTACGAGCAGTACTTC. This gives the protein CASSQTGGPVAYEQYF.